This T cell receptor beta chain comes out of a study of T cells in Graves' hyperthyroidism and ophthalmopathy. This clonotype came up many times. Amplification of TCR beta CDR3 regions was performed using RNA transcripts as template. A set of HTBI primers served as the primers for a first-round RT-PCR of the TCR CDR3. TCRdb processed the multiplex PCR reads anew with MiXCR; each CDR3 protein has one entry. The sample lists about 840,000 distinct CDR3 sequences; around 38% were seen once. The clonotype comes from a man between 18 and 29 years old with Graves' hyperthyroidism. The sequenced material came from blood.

Written as DNA, the CDR3 is TGTGCCAGCAACGGGGCTATGGGCACTGAAGCTTTCTTT. Translated, it gives CASNGAMGTEAFF. The chain links TRBV14 to TRBJ1-1; TRBD1 might be the D (5 bases). The germline V gene encodes CDR1 SGHDN and CDR2 FVKESK. The germline V and J ends were trimmed by 7 bases and 4 bases, with 13 bases remaining between them. The CDR3 consists of 13 residues.